The sequence of this T cell receptor beta chain was determined in a study of cytomegalovirus exposure and HLA in healthy donors. Overall study results and limits: In vitro experiments confirmed that three CMV-associated chains were specific for CMV antigens.

Both 60 Vbeta primers and 13 Jbeta primers went into the PCR. How the authors handled the data: In a later analysis, the count reached 80 million or so unique TCR beta chains, with about 12 million shared. Produced via immunoSEQ multiplex PCR; TCRdb's table is partial and in-frame only. V, J and clone size were drawn from that table, and D and trimming were deduced from the DNA. Here the sample spans fewer than 85,000 clones, approximately 74% being singletons. On this clone itself: Its matching antigen is unknown.

CDR3 length equals 12 residues. Looked up from germline, CDR1 is SQVTM and CDR2 is ANQGSEA. Trimming cost V 0 bases and J 10 bases, with 10 bases left between them. The gene calls are TRBV29-1 and TRBJ2-4; D is undetermined. The sequenced material came from PBMCs. The receptor's source is a man aged 35-49 years in good health and CMV-seropositive. CDR3 nucleotide sequence: TGCAGCGTTGAAGATCCCTATCCAATTCAGTACTTC. It specifies CSVEDPYPIQYF.